Each of the 18 T cell receptor beta chains below was sequenced from the same sample in a study of Ad26.COV2.S vaccination and SARS-CoV-2 variants. The table came from immunoSEQ multiplex PCR; TCRdb's copy has only in-frame clones and leaves some out. The table records over 400,000 clones, roughly nine tenths of them present only once. The treatment here: around 19 received Ad26.COV2.S at low or high dose, single or two shots; about five received placebo; per-sample allocation not given. Specimens were obtained on day 63 following the first vaccine or placebo injection. This material consisted of peripheral blood, taken in a trial of Ad26.COV2.S vaccine versus placebo. Receptors were obtained from a person between 18 and 59 years old who received the Ad26.COV2.S COVID-19 vaccine or a placebo.

This chain connects TRBV19 to TRBJ2-7, with D possibly TRBD1 on 5 matching bases. The CDR3 runs to 16 residues. CDR1 is LNHDA and CDR2 is SQIVND in the germline V gene (reference sequence). V was shortened by 5 bases and J by 3 bases, with 20 bases between the two germline ends. The DNA for the CDR3 is TGTGCCAGTAGTGAGGTTGGGGCAGCCCACTACTACGAGCAGTACTTC. Protein product: CASSEVGAAHYYEQYF.

Turning to this clone: The same CDR3 can be traced to other DNA sequences in this sample. The chain is built from TRBV7-3 and TRBJ2-2; no clear D gene. V gave up 1 base and J gave up 2 bases, with 8 bases separating them. The CDR3 length is 15 residues. Germline V CDR1 and CDR2: SGHTA, FQGTGA. The chain's CDR3 is CASSLRGGNTGELFF. CDR3 nucleotide sequence: TGTGCCAGCAGCTTAAGGGGTGGAAACACCGGGGAGCTGTTTTTT. Using reference TRBV7-3 and TRBJ2-2 for the parts outside the CDR3, the full variable domain is GAGVSQTPSNKVTEKGKYVELRCDPISGHTALYWYRQSLGQGPEFLIYFQGTGAADDSGLPNDRFFAVRPEGSVSTLKIQRTERGDSAVYLCASSLRGGNTGELFFGEGSRLTVL.

A note on this clone: The same CDR3 is also encoded by other DNA sequences in this sample. The rearrangement links TRBV27 to TRBJ2-5; D gene unclear. The V end was cut by 0 bases, the J end by 4 bases, with 3 bases between. The CDR3 runs to 12 residues. Germline V CDR1 and CDR2: MNHEY, SMNVEV (reference sequence). Here the CDR3 reads CASSLSGETQYF. As DNA, the CDR3 is TGTGCCAGCAGTTTATCTGGAGAGACCCAGTACTTC.

This clone came up once. The CDR3 nucleotides are TGTGCCAGCAGTCCGCTGTTTTCGGATACGCAGTATTTT. This gives the protein CASSPLFSDTQYF. The genes are TRBV7-3 and TRBJ2-3; D unresolved. Germline CDR1 and CDR2: SGHTA and FQGTGA. This CDR3 contains 13 residues. Trimming took 6 bases from V and 6 from J, leaving 13 bases between them.

This clone has just one count. The chain carries TRBV28 and TRBJ1-5, with a possible D match to TRBD1 (5 bases). Trimming removed 5 bases at V and 5 bases at J, with 22 bases between. CDR1 MDHEN and CDR2 SYDVKM come from the germline V gene. The CDR3 extends over 17 amino acids. This chain's CDR3 is CASSPHRGGRIDQPQHF. The CDR3 nucleotides read TGTGCCAGCAGTCCGCATCGGGGGGGTAGGATCGATCAGCCCCAGCATTTT.

V usage is TRBV19 and J usage is TRBJ1-2; D possibly corresponds to TRBD1 (5 bases). Germline assignment: CDR1 LNHDA and CDR2 SQIVND (reference sequence). This CDR3 contains 15 residues. Trimming left V 6 bases short and J 2 bases short, with 16 bases between. CDR3 coding DNA: TGTGCCAGTAGCCCCGGGGACTTCCCGAACTATGGCTACACCTTC. Translation: CASSPGDFPNYGYTF.

For this clone: This specimen includes other DNA sequences encoding the same CDR3. The chain is built from TRBV18 and TRBJ1-5; TRBD1 agrees at 10 bases. Germline CDR1 is KGHSH and CDR2 is LQKENI. The V gene end was trimmed by 3 bases and the J gene end by 7 bases; junction bases not matched to a gene: 3. The CDR3 consists of 14 residues. For the CDR3, the DNA is TGTGCCAGCTCACCGGGACAGGGGTACCAGCCCCAGCATTTT. It translates to CASSPGQGYQPQHF.

V and J are TRBV14 and TRBJ1-1, with D perhaps matching TRBD1 (5 bases). Deletions cut 2 bases from V and 4 bases from J, with 20 bases between. This CDR3 is 17 amino acids long. CDR1 and CDR2 (germline): SGHDN, FVKESK. CDR3 region: CASSQLWGRRSLTEAFF. CDR3 bases: TGTGCCAGCAGCCAATTGTGGGGACGCAGGAGCCTCACTGAAGCTTTCTTT.

The rearrangement links TRBV7-9 to TRBJ2-5; D is unclear. Germline assignment: CDR1 SEHNR and CDR2 FQNEAQ (reference sequence). V was pared by 5 bases and J by 1 base, with 14 bases between. This CDR3 is built from 15 residues. As DNA, the CDR3 is TGTGCCAGCAGCACCCACCTCGCGACCCAAGAGACCCAGTACTTC. Its translation is CASSTHLATQETQYF.

This chain uses TRBV11-3 with TRBJ2-3; no firm D call. CDR3 length equals 12 residues. V lost 2 bases, J lost 6 bases, and 6 bases lay in between. Germline V gene lookup returns CDR1 SGHNT and CDR2 YENEEA. The CDR3: CASSLPGDTQYF. Here the CDR3 DNA reads TGTGCCAGCAGCTTACCTGGTGATACGCAGTATTTT.

The CDR3 nucleotides are TGTGCCAGCAGCCGAACGACAGGGGGCGGCGAGCAGTACTTC. Amino acids: CASSRTTGGGEQYF. This chain joins TRBV7-3 and TRBJ2-7, with 10 nucleotides matching TRBD1. CDR1 and CDR2 (germline): SGHTA, FQGTGA. The CDR3 runs 14 residues. Germline trimming cut 5 bases from V and 6 bases from J; bases unmatched to any gene: 7.

This sequence joins TRBV5-4 and TRBJ1-2, with 9 bases identical to TRBD1. This CDR3 contains 16 residues. Germline V gene data show CDR1 as SGHNT and CDR2 as YYREEE (reference sequence). V lost 0 bases to trimming and J lost 7 bases; unmatched junction nucleotides: 10. The CDR3 DNA sequence: TGTGCCAGCAGCTTGGGGGGAGGGACAGGGAGAGGTGGCTACACCTTC. It yields the protein CASSLGGGTGRGGYTF.

A remark on this clone: This sample includes further DNA sequences coding for the same CDR3. The chain couples TRBV9 to TRBJ2-3; D is undetermined. V was pared by 0 bases and J by 4 bases, with 6 bases between. The germline CDR1 and CDR2 sequences are SGDLS and YYNGEE. This CDR3 region has 13 residues. CDR3 DNA: TGTGCCAGCAGCGTAGAAGTTTCAGATACGCAGTATTTT. This gives the protein CASSVEVSDTQYF.

J is TRBJ2-1 and V is TRBV4-3; D is unresolved. The V gene lost 0 bases and the J gene lost 4 bases, with 10 bases spanning the gap. Germline V gene lookup returns CDR1 LGHNA and CDR2 YSLEER. The CDR3 is 15 amino acids. In nucleotides, the CDR3 is TGCGCCAGCAGCCAAGATATCGCGACATACAATGAGCAGTTCTTC. Residues: CASSQDIATYNEQFF.

This clone showed up just a few times. J is TRBJ1-1 and V is TRBV2, with D possibly matching TRBD1 (5 bases). CDR3 length: 11 residues. With 3 bases removed from V and 11 bases from J, the gap between germline ends came to 10 bases. CDR1 is SNHLY and CDR2 is FYNNEI in the germline V gene. This chain's CDR3 is CASSDLPGAFF. The CDR3 DNA follows: TGTGCCAGCAGTGACCTGCCAGGGGCTTTCTTT.

The chain links TRBV13 to TRBJ2-1; D perhaps matches TRBD1 (5 bases). CDR3 size: 19 residues. Trimming took 5 bases from V and 0 from J, leaving 23 bases between them. Germline V gene lookup returns CDR1 PRHDT and CDR2 FYEKMQ (reference sequence). The CDR3 sequence: CASSPRPTTYRSSYNEQFF. The CDR3 DNA is TGTGCCAGCAGCCCACGACCTACCACTTACAGGAGCTCCTACAATGAGCAGTTCTTC.

V and J are TRBV7-2 and TRBJ1-5; 8 bases agree with TRBD1. V shed 4 bases and J 1 base; nucleotides not matched to a gene: 6. In germline, CDR1 is SGHTA, CDR2 FQGNSA. This CDR3 comprises 16 residues. CDR3 DNA: TGTGCCAGCAGCTCTCAGGGGGCGAGGAGCAATCAGCCCCAGCATTTT. Encoded protein: CASSSQGARSNQPQHF.

V and J are TRBV3-1 (or the pseudogene TRBV3-2) and TRBJ1-6; TRBD1 might be the D (5 bases). Germline loops: CDR1 LGHDT, CDR2 YNNKEL (reference sequence). The CDR3 loop spans 14 amino acids. The V gene lost 4 bases and the J gene lost 9 bases, with 13 bases spanning the gap. The CDR3 protein is CASSLRDFGSPLHF. The CDR3 nucleotides are TGTGCCAGCAGCCTCAGGGATTTCGGTTCACCCCTCCACTTT.